This T cell receptor beta chain is drawn from a study of cytomegalovirus exposure and HLA in healthy donors. Study outcomes and limitations: Later genetic work tied a missense DCLRE1C variant to beta-chain V and J trimming.

A multiplex PCR was run with 60 Vbeta primers and 13 Jbeta primers. Using immunoSEQ multiplex PCR, the repertoire was profiled, and TCRdb retains in-frame clones only, with some absent. The sample contains roughly 160,000 clones, more than 75% of which appear only once. In the case of this clone: Its cognate antigen is unknown.

The V and J ends lost 2 bases and 4 bases, in that order; junction bases with no gene match: 6. Germline CDR1 LNHDA, CDR2 SQIVND (reference sequence). The CDR3 is 16 residues long. Material for sequencing was PBMCs. The source is a man in his thirties or forties in good health and CMV-seropositive. The chain employs TRBV19 and TRBJ2-3, with 10 bases matching TRBD2. CDR3 bases: TGTGCCAGTAGTATATCAGCGGGAGGGATCGCAGATACGCAGTATTTT. Translated: CASSISAGGIADTQYF.